This T cell receptor beta chain comes out of a study of cytomegalovirus exposure and HLA in healthy donors. In the study overall: Later, an analysis reported that the 130 or so validation repertoires had used the same platform as the approximately 600 first-cohort repertoires.

Whole-study findings and limits: Three CMV-associated chains proved CMV antigen-specific in vitro. Most TCR sequences showed up rarely, but some public TCRs showed up in many donors. Overall, some 160 TCR beta chains were annotated as cytomegalovirus-associated.

In the case of this clone: What it binds is not known.

Profiled with immunoSEQ multiplex PCR; TCRdb holds only in-frame clones, not every one. The sample lists 45,000 to 55,000 clones, 88% occurring once. The receptor was derived from a woman in her twenties or thirties in good health and CMV-seronegative. Sequencing was performed on PBMCs.

The CDR3 nucleotides read TGCGCCAGCAGCGGCGGGACAGGGTGGCAAGAGACCCAGTACTTC. Residues: CASSGGTGWQETQYF. The V gene is TRBV5-1, the J gene TRBJ2-5, with 9 bases identical to TRBD1. The CDR3 runs to 15 residues. Germline CDR1 reads SGHRS; CDR2 reads YFSETQ. J lost 2 bases, V lost 4 bases, and 6 bases had no gene match.